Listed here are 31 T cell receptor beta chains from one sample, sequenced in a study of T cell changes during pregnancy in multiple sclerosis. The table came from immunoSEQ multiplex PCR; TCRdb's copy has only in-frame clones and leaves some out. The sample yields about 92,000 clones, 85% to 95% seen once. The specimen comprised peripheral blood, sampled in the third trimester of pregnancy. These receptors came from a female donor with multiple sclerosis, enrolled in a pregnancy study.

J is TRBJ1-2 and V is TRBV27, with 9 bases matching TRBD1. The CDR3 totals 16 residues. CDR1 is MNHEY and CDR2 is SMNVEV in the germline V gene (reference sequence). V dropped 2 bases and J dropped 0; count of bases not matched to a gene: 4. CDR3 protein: CASSLTGGVTNYGYTF. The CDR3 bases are TGTGCCAGCAGTTTAACAGGGGGCGTAACTAACTATGGCTACACCTTC.

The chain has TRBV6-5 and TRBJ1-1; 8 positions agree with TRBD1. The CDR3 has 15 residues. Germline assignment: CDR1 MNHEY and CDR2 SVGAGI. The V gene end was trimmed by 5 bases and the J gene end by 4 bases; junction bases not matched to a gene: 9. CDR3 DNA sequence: TGTGCCAGCAGTCTCCCGACAGGGGTGACCACTGAAGCTTTCTTT. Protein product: CASSLPTGVTTEAFF.

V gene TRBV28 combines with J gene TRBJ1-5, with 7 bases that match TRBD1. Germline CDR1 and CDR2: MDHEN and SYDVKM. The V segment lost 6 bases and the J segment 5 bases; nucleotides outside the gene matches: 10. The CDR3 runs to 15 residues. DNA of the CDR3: TGTGCCAGCAGCTTCCGGGACAGAGACCATCAGCCCCAGCATTTT. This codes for CASSFRDRDHQPQHF.

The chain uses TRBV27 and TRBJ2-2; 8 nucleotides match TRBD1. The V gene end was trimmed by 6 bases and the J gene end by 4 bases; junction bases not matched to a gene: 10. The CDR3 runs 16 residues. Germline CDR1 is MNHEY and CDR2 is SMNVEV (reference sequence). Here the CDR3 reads CASRGPGGASTGELFF. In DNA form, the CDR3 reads TGTGCCAGCAGAGGCCCAGGGGGCGCAAGCACCGGGGAGCTGTTTTTT.

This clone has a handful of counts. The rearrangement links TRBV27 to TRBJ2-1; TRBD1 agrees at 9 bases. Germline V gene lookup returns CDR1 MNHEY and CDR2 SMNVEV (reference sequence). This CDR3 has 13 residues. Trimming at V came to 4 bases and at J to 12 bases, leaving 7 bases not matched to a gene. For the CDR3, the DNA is TGTGCCAGCAGTTCAGGGACAGGGTTCGGGCAGTTCTTC. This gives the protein CASSSGTGFGQFF.

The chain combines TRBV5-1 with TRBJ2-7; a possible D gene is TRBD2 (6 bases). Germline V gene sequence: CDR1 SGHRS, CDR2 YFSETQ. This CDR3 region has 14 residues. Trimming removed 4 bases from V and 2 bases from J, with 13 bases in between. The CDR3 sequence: CASSPGTVAYEQYF. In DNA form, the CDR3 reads TGCGCCAGCAGCCCGGGGACTGTTGCCTACGAGCAGTACTTC.

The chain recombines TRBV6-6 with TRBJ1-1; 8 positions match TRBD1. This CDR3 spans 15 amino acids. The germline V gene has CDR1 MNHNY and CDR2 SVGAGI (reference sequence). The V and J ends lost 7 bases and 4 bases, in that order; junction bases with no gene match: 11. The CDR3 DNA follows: TGTGCCAGCACGAACCTTATAACAGGGGGCACTGAAGCTTTCTTT. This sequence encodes CASTNLITGGTEAFF.

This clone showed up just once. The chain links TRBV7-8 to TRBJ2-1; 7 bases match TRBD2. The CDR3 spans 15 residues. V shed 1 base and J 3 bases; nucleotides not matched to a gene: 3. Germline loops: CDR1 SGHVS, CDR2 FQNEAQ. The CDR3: CASSLVPGGYNEQFF. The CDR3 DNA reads TGTGCCAGCAGCTTAGTTCCGGGAGGCTACAATGAGCAGTTCTTC.

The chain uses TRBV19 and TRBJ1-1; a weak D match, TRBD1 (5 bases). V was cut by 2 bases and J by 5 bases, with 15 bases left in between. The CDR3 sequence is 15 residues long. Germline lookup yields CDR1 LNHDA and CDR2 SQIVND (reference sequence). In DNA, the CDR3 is TGTGCCAGTAGTATATTGACCTCGAAGGGGACTGAAGCTTTCTTT. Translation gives CASSILTSKGTEAFF.

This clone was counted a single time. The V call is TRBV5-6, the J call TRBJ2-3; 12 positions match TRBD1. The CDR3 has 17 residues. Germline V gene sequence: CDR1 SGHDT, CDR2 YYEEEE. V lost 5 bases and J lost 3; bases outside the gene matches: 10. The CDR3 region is CASRRDRGRIVTDTQYF. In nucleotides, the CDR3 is TGTGCCAGCAGGCGGGACAGGGGGCGAATTGTGACAGATACGCAGTATTTT.

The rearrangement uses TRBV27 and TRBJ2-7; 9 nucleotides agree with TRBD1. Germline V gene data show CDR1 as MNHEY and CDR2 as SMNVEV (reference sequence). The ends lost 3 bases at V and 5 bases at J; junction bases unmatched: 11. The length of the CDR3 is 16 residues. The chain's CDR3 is CASSFFPDRGIDEQYF. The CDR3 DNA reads TGTGCCAGCAGTTTCTTCCCGGACAGGGGAATTGACGAGCAGTACTTC.

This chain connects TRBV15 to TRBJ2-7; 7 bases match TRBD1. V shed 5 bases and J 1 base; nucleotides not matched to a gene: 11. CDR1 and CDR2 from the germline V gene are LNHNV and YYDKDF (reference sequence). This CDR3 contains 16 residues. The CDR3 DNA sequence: TGTGCCACCAGCCCACAAACCGGGACAGCATCCTACGAGCAGTACTTC. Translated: CATSPQTGTASYEQYF.

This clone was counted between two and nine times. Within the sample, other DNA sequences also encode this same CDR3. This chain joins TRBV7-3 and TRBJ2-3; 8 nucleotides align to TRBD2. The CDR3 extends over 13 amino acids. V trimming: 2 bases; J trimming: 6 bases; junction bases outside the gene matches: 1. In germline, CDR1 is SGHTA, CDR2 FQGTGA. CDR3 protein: CASSLREGDTQYF. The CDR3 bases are TGTGCCAGCAGCTTACGGGAGGGGGATACGCAGTATTTT. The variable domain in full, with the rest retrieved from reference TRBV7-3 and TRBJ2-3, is GAGVSQTPSNKVTEKGKYVELRCDPISGHTALYWYRQSLGQGPEFLIYFQGTGAADDSGLPNDRFFAVRPEGSVSTLKIQRTERGDSAVYLCASSLREGDTQYFGPGTRLTVL.

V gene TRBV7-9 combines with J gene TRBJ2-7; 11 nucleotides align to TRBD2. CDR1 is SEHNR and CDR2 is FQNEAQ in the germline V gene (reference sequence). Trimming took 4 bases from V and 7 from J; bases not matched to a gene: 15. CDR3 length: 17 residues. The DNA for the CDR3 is TGTGCCAGCAGCTCCCAGCCCGGGACTAGCGGTCTGGGTGAGCAGTACTTC. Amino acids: CASSSQPGTSGLGEQYF.

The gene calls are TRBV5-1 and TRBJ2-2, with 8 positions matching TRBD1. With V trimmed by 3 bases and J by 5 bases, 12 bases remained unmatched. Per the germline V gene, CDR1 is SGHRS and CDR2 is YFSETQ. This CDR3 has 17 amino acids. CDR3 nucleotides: TGCGCCAGCAGCTCCTCCCCCGGACAGGGTCGGACCGGGGAGCTGTTTTTT. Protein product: CASSSSPGQGRTGELFF.

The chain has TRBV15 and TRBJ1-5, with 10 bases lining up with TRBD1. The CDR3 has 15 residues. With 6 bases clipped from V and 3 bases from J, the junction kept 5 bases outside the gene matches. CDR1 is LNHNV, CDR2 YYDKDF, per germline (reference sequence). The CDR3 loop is CATSRDRGLNQPQHF. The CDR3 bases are TGTGCCACCAGTCGCGACAGGGGGCTCAATCAGCCCCAGCATTTT.

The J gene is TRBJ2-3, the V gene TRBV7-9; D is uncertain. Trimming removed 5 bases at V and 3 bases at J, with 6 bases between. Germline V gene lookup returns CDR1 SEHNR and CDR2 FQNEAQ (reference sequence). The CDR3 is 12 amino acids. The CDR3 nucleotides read TGTGCCAGCAGCCCCGGGACAGATACGCAGTATTTT. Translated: CASSPGTDTQYF.

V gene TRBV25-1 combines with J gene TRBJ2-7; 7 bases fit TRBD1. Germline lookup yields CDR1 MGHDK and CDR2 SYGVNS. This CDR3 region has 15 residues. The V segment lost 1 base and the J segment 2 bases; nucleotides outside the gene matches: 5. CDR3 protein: CASSEFWGTAYEQYF. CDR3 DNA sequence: TGTGCCAGCAGTGAATTTTGGGGGACAGCCTACGAGCAGTACTTC.

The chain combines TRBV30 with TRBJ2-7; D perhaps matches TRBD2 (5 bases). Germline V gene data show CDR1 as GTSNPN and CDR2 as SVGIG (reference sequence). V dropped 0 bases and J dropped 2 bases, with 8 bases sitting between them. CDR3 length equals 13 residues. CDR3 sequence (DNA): TGTGCCTGGAGTGTACAAGCGGCCTACGAGCAGTACTTC. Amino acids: CAWSVQAAYEQYF.

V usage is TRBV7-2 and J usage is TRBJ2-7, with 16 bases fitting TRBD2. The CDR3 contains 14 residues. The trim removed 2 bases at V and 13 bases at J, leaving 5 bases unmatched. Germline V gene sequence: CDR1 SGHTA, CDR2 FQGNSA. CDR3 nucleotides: TGTGCCAGCAGCTTACCGGGACTAGCGGGAGGGCTCTACTTC. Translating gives CASSLPGLAGGLYF.

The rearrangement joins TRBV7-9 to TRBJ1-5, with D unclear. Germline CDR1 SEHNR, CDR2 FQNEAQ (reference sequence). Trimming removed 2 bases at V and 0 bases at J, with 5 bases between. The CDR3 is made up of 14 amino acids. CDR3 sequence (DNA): TGTGCCAGCAGCTTATCCTATAGCAATCAGCCCCAGCATTTT. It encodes CASSLSYSNQPQHF.

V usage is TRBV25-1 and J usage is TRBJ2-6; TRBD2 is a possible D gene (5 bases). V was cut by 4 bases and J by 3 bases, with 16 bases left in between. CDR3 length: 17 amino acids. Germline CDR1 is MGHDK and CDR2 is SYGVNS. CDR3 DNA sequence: TGTGCCAGCAGTGGATATTTCGGGAACGGTGGGGCCAACGTCCTGACTTTC. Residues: CASSGYFGNGGANVLTF.

CDR3 amino acids: CASFRAGEQYF. CDR3 nucleotide sequence: TGTGCCAGCTTCCGGGCGGGTGAGCAGTACTTC. The chain is built from TRBV27 and TRBJ2-7, with D maybe TRBD2 (5 bases). CDR3 length equals 11 residues. V gave up 8 bases and J gave up 7 bases, with 12 bases separating them. CDR1 is MNHEY and CDR2 is SMNVEV in the germline V gene (reference sequence).

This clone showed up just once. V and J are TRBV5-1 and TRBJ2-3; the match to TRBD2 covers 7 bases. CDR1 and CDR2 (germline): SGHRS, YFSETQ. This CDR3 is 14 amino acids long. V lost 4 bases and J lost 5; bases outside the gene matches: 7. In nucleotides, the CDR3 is TGCGCCAGCAGCACCAGCGGGATGGTAGATACGCAGTATTTT. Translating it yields CASSTSGMVDTQYF.

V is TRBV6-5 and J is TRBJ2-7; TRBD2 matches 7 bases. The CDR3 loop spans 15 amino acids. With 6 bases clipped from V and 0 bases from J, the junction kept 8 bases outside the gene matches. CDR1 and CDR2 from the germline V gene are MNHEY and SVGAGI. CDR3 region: CASRKSGASSYEQYF. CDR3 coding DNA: TGTGCCAGCAGGAAGAGCGGGGCCAGCTCCTACGAGCAGTACTTC.

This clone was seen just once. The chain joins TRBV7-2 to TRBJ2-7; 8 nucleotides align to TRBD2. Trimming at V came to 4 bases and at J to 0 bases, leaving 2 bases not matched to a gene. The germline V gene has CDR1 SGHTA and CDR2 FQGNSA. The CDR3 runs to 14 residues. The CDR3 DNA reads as TGTGCCAGCAGCTCAGCGGGAGCCTCCTACGAGCAGTACTTC. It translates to CASSSAGASYEQYF.

The CDR3 nucleotides read TGTGCCAGTACGGTGGACAGGTTTGGTCAGCCCCAGCATTTT. Translated: CASTVDRFGQPQHF. This rearrangement joins TRBV19 to TRBJ1-5; 7 bases are shared with TRBD1. The V gene's germline CDR1 is LNHDA and CDR2 SQIVND (reference sequence). The CDR3 totals 14 residues. The junction had 9 bases not matched to a gene; V was cut back by 7 bases and J by 6 bases.

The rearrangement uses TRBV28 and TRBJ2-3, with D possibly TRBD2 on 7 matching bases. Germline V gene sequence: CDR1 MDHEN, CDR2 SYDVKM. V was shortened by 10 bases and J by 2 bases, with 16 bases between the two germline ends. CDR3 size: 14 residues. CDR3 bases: TGTGCCACCCAAGGGGGGGGGACCACAGATACGCAGTATTTT. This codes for CATQGGGTTDTQYF.

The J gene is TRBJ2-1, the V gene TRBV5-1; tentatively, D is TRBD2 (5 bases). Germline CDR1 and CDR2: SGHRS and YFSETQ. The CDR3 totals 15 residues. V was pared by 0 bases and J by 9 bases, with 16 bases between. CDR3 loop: CASSLGSGSVSEQFF. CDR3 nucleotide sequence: TGCGCCAGCAGCTTGGGTTCTGGGAGCGTCAGTGAGCAGTTCTTC.

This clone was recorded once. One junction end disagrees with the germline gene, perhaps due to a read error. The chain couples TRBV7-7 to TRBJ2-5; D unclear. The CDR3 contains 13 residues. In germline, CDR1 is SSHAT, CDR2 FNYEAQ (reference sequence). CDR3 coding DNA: TGTGCTAGCAGCTTAGCAGTGAGTCAGACCCAGTACTTC. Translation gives CASSLAVSQTQYF.

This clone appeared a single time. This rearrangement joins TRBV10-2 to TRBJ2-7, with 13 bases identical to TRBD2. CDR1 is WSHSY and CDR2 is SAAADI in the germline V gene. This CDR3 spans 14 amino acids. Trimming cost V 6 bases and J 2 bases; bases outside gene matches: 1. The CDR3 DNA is TGCGCCAGCAGGGGACTAGCGGGGCCCTACGAGCAGTACTTC. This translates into CASRGLAGPYEQYF.